A selection of T cell receptor beta chains follows, all from one sample in a study of T cells in Graves' hyperthyroidism and ophthalmopathy. TCRdb reprocessed the multiplex PCR reads with MiXCR, giving one entry per CDR3 protein. Here the sample spans approximately 620,000 distinct CDR3 sequences, about a sixth being singletons. The sequenced sample consisted of blood. All receptors derive from a middle-aged woman with Graves' ophthalmopathy. CDR3s include the opening cysteine and the closing phenylalanine or tryptophan. The D gene is left open where the match is weak. Size is omitted from some rows. Given values are once, few, many or a class for expanded clones.

D gene	V gene	clone size	J gene	CDR3 DNA	CDR3 protein
.	TRBV24-1	.	TRBJ2-3	TGTGCCACCAGTAGGGCGGCTAGCACAGATACGCAGTATTTT	CATSRAASTDTQYF
.	TRBV2	few	TRBJ2-5	TGTGCCAGCAGTGAAATCAGAGGAGAGAAAGAGACCCAGTACTTC	CASSEIRGEKETQYF
.	TRBV4-2	.	TRBJ2-7	TGTGCCAGCAGCCAAGAATGGTTGGGAGCCGTCTCCGAGCAGTACTTC	CASSQEWLGAVSEQYF
TRBD2	TRBV20-1	.	TRBJ2-5	TGCAGTGCCTTCCATCGACTAGCGGGAGAATATATTGGGCAAGAGACCCAGTACTTC	CSAFHRLAGEYIGQETQYF
.	TRBV5-1	many	TRBJ1-2	TGCGCCAGCAGCTTGGCGGGGACCCCTAACTATGGCTACACCTTC	CASSLAGTPNYGYTF
.	TRBV20-1	many	TRBJ1-1	TGCAGTGCTAGACCCCACGGGAACACTGAAGCTTTCTTT	CSARPHGNTEAFF
.	TRBV20-1	.	TRBJ1-2	TGCAGTGCCCCTGGGGAGGGGAATGGCTACACCTTC	CSAPGEGNGYTF
TRBD1	TRBV3-1	few	TRBJ2-4	TGTGCCAGCAACAACAGGGGAGACATTCAGTACTTC	CASNNRGDIQYF
.	TRBV11-1	many	TRBJ1-1	TGTGCCAGCAGCTTAGGACCAGCGAACACTGAAGCTTTCTTT	CASSLGPANTEAFF
.	TRBV20-1	many	TRBJ2-7	TGCAGTGCTAGAGATGACAGAGACTACGAGCAGTACTTC	CSARDDRDYEQYF
TRBD2	TRBV28	many	TRBJ2-1	TGTGCCAGCAGTTTGCGGGACACACTAGCGGGAAGATACGGTGAGCAGTTCTTC	CASSLRDTLAGRYGEQFF
.	TRBV11-3	many	TRBJ1-6	TGTGCCAGCAGCTTAACTGGACAGCCAAATTCACCCCTCCACTTT	CASSLTGQPNSPLHF
.	TRBV7-8	many	TRBJ1-3	TGTGCCAGCAGCCTCAATCTCTATACTGGAAACACCATATATTTT	CASSLNLYTGNTIYF
.	TRBV9	few	TRBJ2-1	TGTGCCAGCAGTGAGGGCCTAGCCTACAATGAGCAGTTCTTC	CASSEGLAYNEQFF
TRBD2	TRBV12-3/TRBV12-4	few	TRBJ2-3	TGTGCCAGCAGTTTAGAATCGGGGGGGGCCCTAAACACAGATACGCAGTATTTT	CASSLESGGALNTDTQYF
TRBD2	TRBV5-1	.	TRBJ2-5	TGCGCCAGCAGCTTGGTCGCTAGCGGGGCCCCCGGGGAGACCCAGTACTTC	CASSLVASGAPGETQYF
.	TRBV7-2	.	TRBJ2-2	TGTGCCAGCAGCGGGGGGTTGGTTACCGGGGAGCTGTTTTTT	CASSGGLVTGELFF
TRBD1	TRBV5-1	many	TRBJ1-1	TGCGCCAGCAGCTCATCCGGGACAGGGAAGAACACTGAAGCTTTCTTT	CASSSSGTGKNTEAFF
.	TRBV2	many	TRBJ2-7	TGTGCCACCGGGGGACCCCCAACGGGAGAGCAGTACTTC	CATGGPPTGEQYF
.	TRBV11-2	many	TRBJ2-3	TGTGCCAGCAGCTGGACCTGGCCAGATACGCAGTATTTT	CASSWTWPDTQYF